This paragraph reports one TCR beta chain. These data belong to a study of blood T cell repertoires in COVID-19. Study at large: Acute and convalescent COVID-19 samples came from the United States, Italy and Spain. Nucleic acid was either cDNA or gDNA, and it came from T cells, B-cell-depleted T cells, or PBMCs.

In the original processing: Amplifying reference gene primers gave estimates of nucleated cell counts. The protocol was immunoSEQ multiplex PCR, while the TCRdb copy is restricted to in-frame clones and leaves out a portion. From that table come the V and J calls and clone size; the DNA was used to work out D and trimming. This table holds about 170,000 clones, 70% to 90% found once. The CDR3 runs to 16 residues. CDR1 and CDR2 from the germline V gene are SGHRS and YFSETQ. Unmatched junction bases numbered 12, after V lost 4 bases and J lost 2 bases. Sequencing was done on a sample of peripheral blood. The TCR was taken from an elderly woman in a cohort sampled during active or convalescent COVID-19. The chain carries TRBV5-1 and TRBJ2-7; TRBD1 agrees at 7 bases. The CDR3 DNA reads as TGCGCCAGCAGCGGGGATACCGGGACAGTCACCTACGAGCAGTACTTC. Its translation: CASSGDTGTVTYEQYF.